What follows are 14 T cell receptor beta chains derived from one specimen sequenced in a study of identical twins. TCRdb independently ran MiXCR on the 5' RACE reads; one entry per CDR3 protein. The data contain hundreds of thousands of distinct CDR3 sequences, approximately 6% of them seen just once; the ten biggest clones take up around 1.9%. The sequencing sample was made of naive T cells sorted from blood. These TCRs come from a man aged 18 to 29 in good health.

Ten or more counts support this clonotype. The chain carries TRBV5-1 and TRBJ2-5, with D possibly called TRBD1 or TRBD2 (5 bases each). Looked up from germline, CDR1 is SGHRS and CDR2 is YFSETQ. Trimming pared 4 bases from V and 0 bases from J, leaving 16 bases between. The CDR3 runs to 16 residues. The CDR3 sequence is CASSPGTIPYQETQYF. In DNA form, the CDR3 reads TGCGCCAGCAGCCCGGGGACGATCCCGTACCAAGAGACCCAGTACTTC.

About this clonotype itself: A much larger clone is a single base away; this may be a read error. The chain is built from TRBV20-1 and TRBJ2-1; 12 bases map to TRBD2. From germline, CDR1 is DFQATT and CDR2 SNEGSKA (reference sequence). Trimming at V came to 0 bases and at J to 13 bases, leaving 7 bases not matched to a gene. The CDR3 has 14 residues. CDR3 coding DNA: TGCAGTGCTAGAGATCTGCCTAGCGGGAGGGAACAGTTCTTC. It codes for CSARDLPSGREQFF.

This clonotype was counted ten times or more. The chain is built from TRBV5-1 and TRBJ2-6, with 7 bases fitting TRBD1. CDR1 is SGHRS and CDR2 is YFSETQ in the germline V gene. The CDR3 sequence is 16 residues long. V was clipped by 0 bases and J by 3 bases; unmatched bases: 3. The CDR3 sequence: CASSLDRGYGANVLTF. Here the CDR3 DNA reads TGCGCCAGCAGCTTGGACAGGGGATATGGGGCCAACGTCCTGACTTTC.

This chain connects TRBV21-1 to TRBJ2-7; the table calls TRBD2, which could not be checked here. TRBV21-1 is a documented pseudogene. This CDR3 spans 17 amino acids. For the CDR3, the DNA is TGTGCCAGCAGCAATTTAAAATTGGAGGACTACCACTACGAGCAGTACGTC. Translation: CASSNLKLEDYHYEQYV.

The chain recombines TRBV7-9 with TRBJ1-1; 7 nucleotides line up with TRBD1. V dropped 5 bases and J dropped 4; count of bases not matched to a gene: 10. This CDR3 is built from 15 residues. Per germline, CDR1 SEHNR and CDR2 FQNEAQ (reference sequence). CDR3 residues: CASSDLGQYLTEAFF. In nucleotides, the CDR3 is TGTGCCAGCAGCGACCTGGGACAGTATCTCACTGAAGCTTTCTTT.

This clonotype was detected many times. Here the CDR3 DNA reads TGTGCCAGCAGTTTTTATGGGTTATGGGGCTACACCTTC. Encoded protein: CASSFYGLWGYTF. This rearrangement joins TRBV12-3 or TRBV12-4 to TRBJ1-2; no definite D call. V was trimmed by 3 bases and J by 8 bases, leaving 13 bases between them. The CDR3 loop spans 13 amino acids.

This clonotype was seen a handful of times. The chain links TRBV6-1 to TRBJ1-3; D is unclear. Germline CDR1 reads MNHNS; CDR2 reads SASEGT. The CDR3 is 14 amino acids. V gave up 7 bases and J gave up 0 bases, with 10 bases separating them. CDR3 nucleotides: TGTGCCAGCACCCCAGAACTCTCTGGAAACACCATATATTTT. Its protein product is CASTPELSGNTIYF.

This clonotype was observed a few times. CDR3 region: CASSDGTGGIGGYTF. DNA of the CDR3: TGTGCCAGCAGCGACGGGACAGGGGGTATAGGGGGCTACACCTTC. The genes are TRBV2 and TRBJ1-2, with 11 bases fitting TRBD1. V lost 6 bases and J lost 8; bases outside the gene matches: 11. The CDR3 loop spans 15 amino acids. The V gene's germline CDR1 is SNHLY and CDR2 FYNNEI.

This rearrangement joins TRBV5-4 to TRBJ1-6, with a weak D call TRBD1 (6 bases). Germline CDR1 is SGHNT and CDR2 is YYREEE (reference sequence). V was cut by 2 bases and J by 8 bases, with 14 bases left in between. There are 15 residues in the CDR3. The DNA for the CDR3 is TGTGCCAGCAGCTTAACAGGGAATTCGGATTCACCCCTCCACTTT. Translated, it gives CASSLTGNSDSPLHF.

The table lists this clonotype with a few counts. This chain links TRBV10-3 with TRBJ2-5; D is perhaps TRBD1 or TRBD2 (5 bases each). V was clipped by 3 bases and J by 8 bases, with 13 bases between them. This CDR3 is 13 amino acids long. Germline loops: CDR1 ENHRY, CDR2 SYGVKD. CDR3 DNA: TGTGCCATCAGTGATTTATGGGGGAGAACCCAGTACTTC. It is translated as CAISDLWGRTQYF.

The table lists this clonotype with a few counts. The rearrangement joins TRBV5-1 to TRBJ2-3; 13 bases are shared with TRBD2. The CDR3 loop spans 16 amino acids. Germline lookup yields CDR1 SGHRS and CDR2 YFSETQ. The J segment lost 6 bases and the V segment lost 3 bases, leaving 7 bases of the junction unmatched. CDR3 DNA sequence: TGCGCCAGCAGCTCATCGGGACTAGCGGGATCGGATACGCAGTATTTT. It is translated as CASSSSGLAGSDTQYF.

This clonotype was counted many times. This chain links TRBV6-5 with TRBJ1-6; D may be TRBD1 (6 bases). The CDR3 is 15 residues long. Per the germline V gene, CDR1 is MNHEY and CDR2 is SVGAGI. Trimming left V 2 bases short and J 13 bases short, with 18 bases between. The CDR3 loop reads CASSYGGAGGDPLHF. The DNA for the CDR3 is TGTGCCAGCAGTTACGGGGGGGCAGGAGGGGATCCCCTCCACTTT.

This clonotype was counted at least ten times. The V call is TRBV12-3 or TRBV12-4, the J call TRBJ2-5; 11 nucleotides agree with TRBD2. The CDR3 has 18 residues. Trimming at V came to 7 bases and at J to 5 bases, leaving 18 bases not matched to a gene. CDR3 DNA: TGTGCCAGCACCCTTAGCCCACTAGCGGGAGTTGGGGTGGAGACCCAGTACTTC. As protein: CASTLSPLAGVGVETQYF.

In its sample, this clonotype was seen many times. The rearrangement joins TRBV15 to TRBJ2-3; D gene unclear. Germline V lookup: CDR1 LNHNV, CDR2 YYDKDF (reference sequence). V was cut by 0 bases and J by 0 bases, with 7 bases left in between. This CDR3 has 15 residues. CDR3 loop: CATSRDPQSTDTQYF. The CDR3 nucleotides read TGTGCCACCAGCAGAGATCCCCAAAGCACAGATACGCAGTATTTT.